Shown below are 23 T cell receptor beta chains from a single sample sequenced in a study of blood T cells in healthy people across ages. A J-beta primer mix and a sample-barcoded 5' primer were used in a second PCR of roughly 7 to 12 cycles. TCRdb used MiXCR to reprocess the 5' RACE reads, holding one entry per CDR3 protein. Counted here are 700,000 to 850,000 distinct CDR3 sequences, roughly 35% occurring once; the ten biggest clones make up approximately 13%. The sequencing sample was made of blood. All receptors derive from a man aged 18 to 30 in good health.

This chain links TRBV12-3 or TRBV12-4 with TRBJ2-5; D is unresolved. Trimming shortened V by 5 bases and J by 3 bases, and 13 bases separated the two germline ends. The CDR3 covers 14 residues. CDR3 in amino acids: CASSPPGGKETQYF. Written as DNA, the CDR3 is TGTGCCAGCAGTCCTCCCGGTGGCAAAGAGACCCAGTACTTC.

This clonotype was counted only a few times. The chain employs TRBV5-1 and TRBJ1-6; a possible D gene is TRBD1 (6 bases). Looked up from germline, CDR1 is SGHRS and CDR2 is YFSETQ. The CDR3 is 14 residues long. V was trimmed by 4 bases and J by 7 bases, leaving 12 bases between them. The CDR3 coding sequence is TGCGCCAGCAGCACCGGACAGCCCAATTCACCCCTCCACTTT. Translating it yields CASSTGQPNSPLHF.

CDR3 region: CASSSGPGSPTLHF. CDR3 coding DNA: TGCGCCAGCAGCTCCGGACCGGGCTCTCCGACCCTCCACTTT. The chain employs TRBV5-1 and TRBJ1-6; D call uncertain. Trimming pared 3 bases from V and 14 bases from J, leaving 18 bases between. The CDR3 is 14 amino acids. Germline lookup yields CDR1 SGHRS and CDR2 YFSETQ.

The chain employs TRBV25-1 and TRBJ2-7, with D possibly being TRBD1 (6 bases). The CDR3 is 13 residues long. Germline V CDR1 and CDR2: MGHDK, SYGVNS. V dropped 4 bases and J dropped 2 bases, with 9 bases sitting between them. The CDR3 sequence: CASSGGPPYEQYF. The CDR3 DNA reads TGTGCCAGCAGTGGGGGGCCCCCCTACGAGCAGTACTTC.

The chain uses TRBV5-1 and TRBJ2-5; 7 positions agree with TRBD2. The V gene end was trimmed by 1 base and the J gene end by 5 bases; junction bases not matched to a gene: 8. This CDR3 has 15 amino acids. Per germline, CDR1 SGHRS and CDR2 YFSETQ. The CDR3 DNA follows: TGCGCCAGCAGCTTGCTGGCAGGGCGGGAGGAGACCCAGTACTTC. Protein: CASSLLAGREETQYF.

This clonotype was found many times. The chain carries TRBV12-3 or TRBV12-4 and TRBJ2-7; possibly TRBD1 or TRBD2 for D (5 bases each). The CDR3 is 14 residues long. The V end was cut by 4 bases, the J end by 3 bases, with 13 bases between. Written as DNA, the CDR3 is TGTGCCAGCAGTTCAGGGAGAGGACACTACGAGCAGTACTTC. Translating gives CASSSGRGHYEQYF.

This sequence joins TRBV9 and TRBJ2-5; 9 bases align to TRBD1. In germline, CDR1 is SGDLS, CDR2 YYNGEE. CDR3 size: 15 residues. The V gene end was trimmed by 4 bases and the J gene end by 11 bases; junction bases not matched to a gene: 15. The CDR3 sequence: CASSRPGQGHNEQYF. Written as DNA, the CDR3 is TGTGCCAGCAGCAGACCGGGACAGGGTCACAATGAGCAGTACTTC.

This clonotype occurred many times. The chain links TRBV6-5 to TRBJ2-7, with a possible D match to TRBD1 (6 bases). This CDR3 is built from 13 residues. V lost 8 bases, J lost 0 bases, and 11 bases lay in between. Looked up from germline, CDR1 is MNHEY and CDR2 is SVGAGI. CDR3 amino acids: CASGRDNSYEQYF. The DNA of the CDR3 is TGTGCCAGCGGCCGGGACAACTCCTACGAGCAGTACTTC.

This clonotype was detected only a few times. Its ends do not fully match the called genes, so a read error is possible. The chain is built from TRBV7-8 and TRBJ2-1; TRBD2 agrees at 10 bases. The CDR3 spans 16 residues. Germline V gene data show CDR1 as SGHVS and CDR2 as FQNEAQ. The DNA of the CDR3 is TGTGCCAGCAACTTAGGGGTGAGCGGGGGGGCTTTTGAGCAGTTCTTC. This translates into CASNLGVSGGAFEQFF.

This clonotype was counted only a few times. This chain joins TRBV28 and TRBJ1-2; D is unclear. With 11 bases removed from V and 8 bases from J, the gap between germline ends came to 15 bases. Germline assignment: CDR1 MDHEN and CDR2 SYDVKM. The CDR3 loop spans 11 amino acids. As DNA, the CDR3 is TGTGCCGTGCGACTGCCTTGGGGCTACACCTTC. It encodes CAVRLPWGYTF.

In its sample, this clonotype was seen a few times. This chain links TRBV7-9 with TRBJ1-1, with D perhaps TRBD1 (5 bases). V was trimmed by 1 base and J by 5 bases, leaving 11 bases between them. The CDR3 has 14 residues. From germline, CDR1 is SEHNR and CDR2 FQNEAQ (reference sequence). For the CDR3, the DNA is TGTGCCAGCAGCTTAGACCAGGGAGAGACTGAAGCTTTCTTT. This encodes CASSLDQGETEAFF. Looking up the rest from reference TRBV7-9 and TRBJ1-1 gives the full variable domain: DTGVSQNPRHKITKRGQNVTFRCDPISEHNRLYWYRQTLGQGPEFLTYFQNEAQLEKSRLLSDRFSAERPKGSFSTLEIQRTEQGDSAMYLCASSLDQGETEAFFGQGTRLTVV.

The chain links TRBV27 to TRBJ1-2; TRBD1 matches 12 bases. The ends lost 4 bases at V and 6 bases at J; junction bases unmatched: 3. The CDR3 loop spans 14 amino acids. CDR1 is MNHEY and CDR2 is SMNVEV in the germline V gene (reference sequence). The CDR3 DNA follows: TGTGCCAGCAGTTGGGGACAGGGGGCGGATGGCTACACCTTC. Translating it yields CASSWGQGADGYTF.

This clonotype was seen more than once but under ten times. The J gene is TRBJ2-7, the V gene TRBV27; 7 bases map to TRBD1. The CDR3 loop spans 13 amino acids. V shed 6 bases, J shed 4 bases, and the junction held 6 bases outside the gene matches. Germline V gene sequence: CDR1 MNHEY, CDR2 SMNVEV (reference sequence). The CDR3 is CASRQTGRYEQYF. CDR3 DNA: TGTGCCAGCAGACAGACAGGGAGATACGAGCAGTACTTC.

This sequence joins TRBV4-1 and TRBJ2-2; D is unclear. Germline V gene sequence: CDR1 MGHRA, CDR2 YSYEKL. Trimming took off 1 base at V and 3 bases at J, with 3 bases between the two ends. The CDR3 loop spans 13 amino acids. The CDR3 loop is CASSQVHTGELFF. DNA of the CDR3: TGCGCCAGCAGCCAAGTCCACACCGGGGAGCTGTTTTTT.

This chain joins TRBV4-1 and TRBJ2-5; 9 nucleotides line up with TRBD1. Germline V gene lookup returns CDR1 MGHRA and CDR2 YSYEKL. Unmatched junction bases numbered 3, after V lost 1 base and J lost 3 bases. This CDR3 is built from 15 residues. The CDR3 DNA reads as TGCGCCAGCAGCCAAGGTGGGACAGGGAAAGAGACCCAGTACTTC. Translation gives CASSQGGTGKETQYF.

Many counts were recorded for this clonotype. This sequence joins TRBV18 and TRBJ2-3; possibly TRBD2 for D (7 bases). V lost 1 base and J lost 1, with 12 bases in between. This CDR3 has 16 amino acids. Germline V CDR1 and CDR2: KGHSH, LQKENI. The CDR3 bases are TGTGCCAGCTCACCACAAACCGGGGGGCGCACAGATACGCAGTATTTT. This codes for CASSPQTGGRTDTQYF.

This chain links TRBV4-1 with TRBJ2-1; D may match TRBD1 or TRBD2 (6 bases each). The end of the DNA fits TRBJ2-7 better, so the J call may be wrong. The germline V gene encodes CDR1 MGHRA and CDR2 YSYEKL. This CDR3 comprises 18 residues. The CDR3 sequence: CASSQDPLGGMTYNEQYF. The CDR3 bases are TGCGCCAGCAGCCAAGATCCGTTAGGGGGGATGACCTACAATGAGCAGTACTTC.

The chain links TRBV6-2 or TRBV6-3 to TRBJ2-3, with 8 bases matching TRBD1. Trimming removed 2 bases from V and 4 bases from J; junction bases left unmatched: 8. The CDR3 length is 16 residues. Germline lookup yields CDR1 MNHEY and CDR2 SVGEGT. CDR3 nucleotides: TGTGCCAGCAGTTACCAGACAGGGGATGTCGCAGATACGCAGTATTTT. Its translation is CASSYQTGDVADTQYF.

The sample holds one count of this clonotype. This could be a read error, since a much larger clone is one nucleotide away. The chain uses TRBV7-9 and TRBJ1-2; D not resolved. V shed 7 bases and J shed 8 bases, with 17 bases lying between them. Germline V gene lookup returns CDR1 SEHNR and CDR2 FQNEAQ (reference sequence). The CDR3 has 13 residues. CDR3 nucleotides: TGTGCCAGCAACTCCCGATATGTGGAAGGCTACACCTTC. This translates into CASNSRYVEGYTF. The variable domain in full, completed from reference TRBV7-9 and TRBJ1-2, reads DTGVSQNPRHKITKRGQNVTFRCDPISEHNRLYWYRQTLGQGPEFLTYFQNEAQLEKSRLLSDRFSAERPKGSFSTLEIQRTEQGDSAMYLCASNSRYVEGYTFGSGTRLTVV.

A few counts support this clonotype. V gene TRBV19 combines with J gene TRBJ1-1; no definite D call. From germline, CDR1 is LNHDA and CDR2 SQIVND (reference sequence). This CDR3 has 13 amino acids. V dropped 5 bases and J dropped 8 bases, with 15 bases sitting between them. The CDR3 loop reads CASSPPISGEAFF. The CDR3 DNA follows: TGTGCCAGTAGTCCACCTATTTCCGGGGAAGCTTTCTTT.

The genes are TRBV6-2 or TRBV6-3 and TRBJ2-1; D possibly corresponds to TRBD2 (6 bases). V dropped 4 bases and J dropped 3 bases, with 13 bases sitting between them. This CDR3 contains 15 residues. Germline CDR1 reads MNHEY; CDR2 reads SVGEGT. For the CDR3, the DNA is TGTGCCAGCAGTTCGACTAGGGGAGGCTACAATGAGCAGTTCTTC. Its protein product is CASSSTRGGYNEQFF.

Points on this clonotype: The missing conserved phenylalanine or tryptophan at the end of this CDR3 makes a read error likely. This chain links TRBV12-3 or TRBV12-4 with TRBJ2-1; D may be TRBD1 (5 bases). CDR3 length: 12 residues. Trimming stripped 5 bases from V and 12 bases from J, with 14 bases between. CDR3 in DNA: TGTGCCAGCAGTCCATCCCTAGGGGTGCAGTTCTCC. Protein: CASSPSLGVQFS.

The CDR3 coding sequence is TGCAGCGTTTTACAAAATACGCAGTATTTT. Protein sequence: CSVLQNTQYF. This chain connects TRBV29-1 to TRBJ2-3; D ambiguous. This CDR3 is 10 amino acids long. Germline V lookup: CDR1 SQVTM, CDR2 ANQGSEA. V lost 5 bases and J 7 bases, leaving 7 bases between the germline ends.